These 11 T cell receptor beta chains were sequenced from one sample in a study of response to subunit inactivated influenza vaccine. TCRdb re-called the RT-PCR reads with MiXCR, one entry per CDR3 protein. The sample has hundreds of thousands of distinct CDR3 sequences; 13% are singletons. Sequencing used PBMCs from blood, obtained more than 35 days after vaccination. Receptor source: a man aged 50 to 60 who received an inactivated influenza vaccine.

The chain uses TRBV6-1 and TRBJ1-1; D gene uncertain. In germline, CDR1 is MNHNS, CDR2 SASEGT. V dropped 6 bases and J dropped 7 bases, with 15 bases sitting between them. This CDR3 has 13 amino acids. The CDR3 is CASRQQKLVEAFF. The CDR3, as DNA: TGTGCCAGCAGACAACAGAAATTGGTTGAAGCTTTCTTT.

The gene calls are TRBV5-1 and TRBJ2-5; TRBD2 matches 7 bases. J lost 1 base, V lost 4 bases, and 7 bases had no gene match. The length of the CDR3 is 15 residues. The germline V gene encodes CDR1 SGHRS and CDR2 YFSETQ. This chain's CDR3 is CASSPQASGQETQYF. CDR3 bases: TGCGCCAGCAGCCCCCAGGCTAGCGGCCAAGAGACCCAGTACTTC.

The genes are TRBV7-8 and TRBJ2-3; unclear D gene. CDR3 length equals 13 residues. Between the trimmed V and J ends, which lost 5 bases and 5 bases, there was a span of 11 bases. Germline loops: CDR1 SGHVS, CDR2 FQNEAQ. CDR3 loop: CASSRATGDTQYF. The CDR3 DNA reads as TGTGCCAGCAGCCGGGCCACGGGAGATACGCAGTATTTT.

J is TRBJ2-1 and V is TRBV20-1; D remains unclear. Germline-derived CDR1 and CDR2 are DFQATT and SNEGSKA (reference sequence). The V end was cut by 7 bases, the J end by 1 base, with 17 bases between. The CDR3 has 15 amino acids. As DNA, the CDR3 is TGCAGTGTCCCTGGCGGCACCGTATCCTACAATGAGCAGTTCTTC. Translation gives CSVPGGTVSYNEQFF.

This clonotype has ten or more counts. The V gene is TRBV20-1, the J gene TRBJ1-6; the D is unclear. CDR3 length: 12 residues. V shed 0 bases and J shed 7 bases, with 4 bases lying between them. CDR1 DFQATT and CDR2 SNEGSKA come from the germline V gene (reference sequence). The CDR3 nucleotides are TGCAGTGCTAGAGATCGGAATTCACCCCTCCACTTT. This codes for CSARDRNSPLHF.

The rearrangement joins TRBV5-1 to TRBJ2-7; 8 nucleotides agree with TRBD1. The CDR3 is made up of 14 amino acids. Germline V CDR1 and CDR2: SGHRS, YFSETQ. The V gene end was trimmed by 0 bases and the J gene end by 7 bases; junction bases not matched to a gene: 6. The CDR3 region has the DNA TGCGCCAGCAGCTTGGTTACAGGGGGAAGGGAGCAGTACTTC. It codes for CASSLVTGGREQYF.

This clonotype was detected a few times. The chain uses TRBV7-2 and TRBJ2-7; no firm D call. Per the germline V gene, CDR1 is SGHTA and CDR2 is FQGNSA. CDR3 length: 13 residues. V was trimmed by 3 bases and J by 6 bases, leaving 12 bases between them. In DNA, the CDR3 is TGTGCCAGCAGCTTGAGTAAAGGCCTCGAGCAGTACTTC. Translation: CASSLSKGLEQYF.

The CDR3 nucleotides read TGTGCCAGCAGCTTGGAACCCAGCGGACAGTACTTC. It translates to CASSLEPSGQYF. This rearrangement joins TRBV5-8 to TRBJ2-4; a possible D gene is TRBD2 (5 bases). This CDR3 has 12 amino acids. The germline V gene encodes CDR1 SGHTS and CDR2 YDEGEE. The ends were cut back, 0 bases at V and 13 bases at J, with 11 bases in the middle. Full variable domain (remainder filled in from reference TRBV5-8 and TRBJ2-4): EAGVTQSPTHLIKTRGQQATLRCSPISGHTSVYWYQQALGLGLQFLLWYDEGEERNRGNFPPRFSGRQFPNYSSELNVNALELEDSALYLCASSLEPSGQYFGAGTRLSVL.

This chain connects TRBV15 to TRBJ1-4; TRBD1 is a possible D gene (6 bases). The V end lost 5 bases, the J end lost 10 bases, and 17 bases lay between the germline ends. Germline-derived CDR1 and CDR2 are LNHNV and YYDKDF (reference sequence). This CDR3 comprises 14 residues. CDR3 in DNA: TGTGCCACCAGCGGCACGGGACATGGCTCAAAACTGTTTTTT. The encoded protein is CATSGTGHGSKLFF.

The table lists this clonotype with a few counts. The chain is built from TRBV7-9 and TRBJ2-5; unclear D gene. CDR3 length equals 11 residues. Trimming left V 4 bases short and J 5 bases short, with 5 bases between. Germline CDR1 and CDR2: SEHNR and FQNEAQ (reference sequence). CDR3 coding DNA: TGTGCCAGCAGCTCATTCGAGACCCAGTACTTC. Translated: CASSSFETQYF.

This chain uses TRBV4-3 with TRBJ2-2; possibly TRBD1 for D (6 bases). The CDR3 is 16 amino acids. The V and J ends lost 2 bases and 3 bases respectively, with 13 bases between them. Germline lookup yields CDR1 LGHNA and CDR2 YSLEER. CDR3 in amino acids: CASSQNPGVHTGELFF. The CDR3 DNA is TGCGCCAGCAGCCAAAACCCAGGGGTGCACACCGGGGAGCTGTTTTTT.